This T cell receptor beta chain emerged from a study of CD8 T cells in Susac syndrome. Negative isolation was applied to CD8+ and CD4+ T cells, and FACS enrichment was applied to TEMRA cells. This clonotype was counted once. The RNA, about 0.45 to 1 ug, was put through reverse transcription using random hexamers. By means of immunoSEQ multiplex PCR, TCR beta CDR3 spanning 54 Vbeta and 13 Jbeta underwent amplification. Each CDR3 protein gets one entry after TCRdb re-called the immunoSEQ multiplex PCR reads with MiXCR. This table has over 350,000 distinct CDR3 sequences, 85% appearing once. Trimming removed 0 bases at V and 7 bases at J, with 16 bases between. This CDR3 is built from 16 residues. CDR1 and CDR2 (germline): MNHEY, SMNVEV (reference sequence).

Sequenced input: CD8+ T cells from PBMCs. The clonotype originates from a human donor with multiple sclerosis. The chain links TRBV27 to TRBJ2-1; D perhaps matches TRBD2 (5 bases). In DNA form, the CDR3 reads TGTGCCAGCAGTTTATCGAGTCGGGGTCCGGTAAATGAGCAGTTCTTC. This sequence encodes CASSLSSRGPVNEQFF.